This is a list of T cell receptor beta chains from one sample in a study of shared clonotypes between healthy human individuals. Clones were sequenced by immunoSEQ multiplex PCR, and TCRdb holds only the in-frame ones, with some missing. The sample records roughly 1,800,000 clones, about 95% being singletons. Sequenced material: naive CD8+ T cells sorted from blood. The receptors shown here come from a man aged 18-30 years in good health. Each CDR3 is given with its conserved first and last residue. A D gene is named only where the DNA matches it firmly. For some rows the clone size is stated as once, few or many, or as a class when expanded; others skip it.

size | D | J | V | CDR3 | DNA
NA | TRBD2 | TRBJ2-5 | TRBV5-1 | CASSPVLAGGPPTQYF | TGCGCCAGCAGCCCCGTCTTAGCGGGGGGTCCCCCGACCCAGTACTTC
NA | NA | TRBJ2-7 | TRBV19 | CASSLQGKDYEQYF | TGTGCCAGTAGTTTACAGGGTAAAGACTACGAGCAGTACTTC
NA | NA | TRBJ2-7 | TRBV6-5 | CASSLMGSEQYF | TGTGCCAGCAGTTTAATGGGCTCCGAGCAGTACTTC
NA | TRBD2 | TRBJ2-1 | TRBV25-1 | CASSESGGNNEQFF | TGTGCCAGCAGTGAATCGGGGGGAAACAATGAGCAGTTCTTC
NA | TRBD2 | TRBJ2-1 | TRBV4-3 | CASSRLAGERRDEQFF | TGCGCCAGTAGCCGACTAGCGGGAGAACGGAGGGATGAGCAGTTCTTC
NA | NA | TRBJ2-7 | TRBV2 | CASSEGPVNTYEQYF | TGTGCCAGCAGTGAAGGCCCCGTGAACACCTACGAGCAGTACTTC
NA | NA | TRBJ2-7 | TRBV6-5 | CASSEGGESYEQYF | TGTGCCAGCAGTGAGGGGGGAGAGTCCTACGAGCAGTACTTC
once | TRBD2 | TRBJ2-1 | TRBV27 | CASSPPPSGSSDEQFF | TGTGCCAGCAGTCCGCCCCCTAGCGGGAGTAGCGATGAGCAGTTCTTC
NA | NA | TRBJ1-1 | TRBV4-1 | CASSAKNTEAFF | TGCGCCAGCAGCGCGAAGAACACTGAAGCTTTCTTT
NA | NA | TRBJ2-6 | TRBV5-1 | CASSPDRGEDGWPGANVLTF | TGCGCCAGCAGCCCGGACAGAGGGGAGGATGGGTGGCCTGGGGCCAACGTCCTGACTTTC
NA | NA | TRBJ2-7 | TRBV27 | CASSAGLYEQYF | TGTGCCAGCAGCGCAGGACTCTACGAGCAGTACTTC
NA | TRBD2 | TRBJ2-7 | TRBV29-1 | CSVGGGYEQYF | TGCAGCGTTGGCGGGGGGTACGAGCAGTACTTC
NA | TRBD2 | TRBJ2-7 | TRBV27 | CASSTTGGDSSYEQYF | TGTGCCAGCAGTACCACGGGGGGTGATAGCTCCTACGAGCAGTACTTC
NA | TRBD2 | TRBJ2-1 | TRBV6-5 | CASSPSGSSYNEQFF | TGTGCCAGCAGTCCTAGCGGAAGCTCCTACAATGAGCAGTTCTTC
once | NA | TRBJ2-2 | TRBV13 | CASSSTRRTAANTGELFF | TGTGCCAGCAGCTCGACCCGGAGGACAGCTGCTAACACCGGGGAGCTGTTTTTT
NA | NA | TRBJ2-3 | TRBV5-4 | CASSYQSGTDTQYF | TGTGCCAGCAGCTATCAATCAGGGACAGATACGCAGTATTTT
NA | NA | TRBJ1-2 | TRBV27 | CASSAGGGGYTF | TGTGCCAGCAGTGCGGGGGGTGGGGGCTACACCTTC
once | NA | TRBJ1-1 | TRBV28 | CASSRAMNTEAFF | TGTGCCAGCAGTCGGGCCATGAACACTGAAGCTTTCTTT
NA | NA | TRBJ2-6 | TRBV5-5 | CASSLGQGNSGANVLTF | TGTGCCAGCAGCTTGGGGCAGGGTAACTCTGGGGCCAACGTCCTGACTTTC
NA | TRBD2 | TRBJ2-7 | TRBV13 | CASSLGLAGGFYEQYF | TGTGCCAGCAGCTTGGGACTAGCGGGAGGCTTCTACGAGCAGTACTTC
NA | NA | TRBJ1-1 | TRBV6-5 | CASSYSENTEAFF | TGTGCCAGCAGTTACAGCGAGAACACTGAAGCTTTCTTT
NA | NA | TRBJ1-2 | TRBV5-1 | CASSFRDGNNYGYTF | TGCGCCAGCAGCTTCCGGGACGGGAATAACTATGGCTACACCTTC
NA | TRBD1 | TRBJ1-2 | TRBV11-2 | CASSLDPGQYGYTF | TGTGCCAGCAGCTTAGATCCGGGACAGTATGGCTACACCTTC
NA | NA | TRBJ2-1 | TRBV7-2 | CASSLDPSREQFF | TGTGCCAGCAGCTTAGATCCTAGCCGAGAGCAGTTCTTC
NA | TRBD1 | TRBJ2-6 | TRBV9 | CASSVAPTGTEVSGANVLTF | TGTGCCAGCAGCGTAGCCCCTACCGGGACAGAAGTCTCTGGGGCCAACGTCCTGACTTTC
NA | TRBD1 | TRBJ2-1 | TRBV5-6 | CASSSQGAREQFF | TGTGCCAGCAGCAGCCAGGGGGCGCGTGAGCAGTTCTTC
NA | TRBD1 | TRBJ2-4 | TRBV7-9 | CASSLRLGQGGNIQYF | TGTGCCAGCAGCTTAAGATTGGGACAGGGCGGAAACATTCAGTACTTC
NA | NA | TRBJ2-2 | TRBV29-1 | CSVDLGGLNTGELFF | TGCAGCGTTGATCTCGGGGGTTTAAACACCGGGGAGCTGTTTTTT
NA | NA | TRBJ2-1 | TRBV2 | CASAPISYNEQFF | TGTGCCAGCGCCCCTATTTCCTACAATGAGCAGTTCTTC
NA | NA | TRBJ2-7 | TRBV21-1 | CASSKGGQSRPYEQYF | TGTGCCAGCAGCAAAGGCGGACAGAGTAGACCCTACGAGCAGTACTTC
NA | TRBD2 | TRBJ2-4 | TRBV6-1 | CASSEVGASGSNIQYF | TGTGCCAGCAGTGAAGTCGGTGCTAGCGGGAGTAACATTCAGTACTTC
NA | TRBD2 | TRBJ2-3 | TRBV14 | CASSLIGGDSQYF | TGTGCCAGCAGCCTTATCGGGGGGGATTCGCAGTATTTT
NA | TRBD1 | TRBJ1-2 | TRBV6-5 | CASSSDRAYGYTF | TGTGCCAGCAGCTCAGACAGGGCCTATGGCTACACCTTC
NA | NA | TRBJ1-1 | TRBV15 | CATTSPGARVEAFF | TGTGCCACCACTTCACCGGGAGCTCGGGTTGAAGCTTTCTTT
NA | TRBD2 | TRBJ2-3 | TRBV4-1 | CASSQELYGGGIDTQYF | TGCGCCAGCAGCCAAGAATTATACGGCGGGGGAATAGATACGCAGTATTTT
NA | NA | TRBJ2-7 | TRBV5-1 | CASSFRDGVGEQYF | TGCGCCAGCAGCTTCCGGGACGGAGTGGGGGAGCAGTACTTC